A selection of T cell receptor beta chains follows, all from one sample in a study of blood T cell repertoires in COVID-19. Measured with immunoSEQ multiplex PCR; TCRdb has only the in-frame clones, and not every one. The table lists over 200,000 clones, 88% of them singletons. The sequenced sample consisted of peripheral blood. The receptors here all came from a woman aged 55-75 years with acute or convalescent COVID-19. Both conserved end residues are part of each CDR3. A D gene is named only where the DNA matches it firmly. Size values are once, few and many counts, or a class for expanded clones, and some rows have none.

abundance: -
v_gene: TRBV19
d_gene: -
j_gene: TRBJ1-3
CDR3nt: TGTGCCAGTAGTATAGGCCCGACAGGCTCTGGAAACACCATATATTTT
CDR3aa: CASSIGPTGSGNTIYF

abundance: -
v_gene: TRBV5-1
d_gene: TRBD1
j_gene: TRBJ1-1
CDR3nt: TGCGCCAGCAGCTGGGGCCAGGCAGGGGGAGGGAACACTGAAGCTTTCTTT
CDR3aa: CASSWGQAGGGNTEAFF

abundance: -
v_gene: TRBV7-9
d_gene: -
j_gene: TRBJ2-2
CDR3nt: TGTGCCAGCACCAATATTGGACCACGAGGGACCGGGGAGCTGTTTTTT
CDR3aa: CASTNIGPRGTGELFF

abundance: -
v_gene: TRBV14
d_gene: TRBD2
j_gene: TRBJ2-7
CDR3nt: TGTGCCAGCAGCCAAGGACTAGCGGGAATTGGATACGAGCAGTACTTC
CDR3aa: CASSQGLAGIGYEQYF

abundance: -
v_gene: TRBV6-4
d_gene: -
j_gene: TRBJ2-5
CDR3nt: TGTGCCAGTCTAGGAGGAACAAGGAGAATCCAAGAGACCCAGTACTTC
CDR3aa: CASLGGTRRIQETQYF

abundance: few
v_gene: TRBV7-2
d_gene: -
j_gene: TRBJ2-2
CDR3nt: TGTGCCAGCAGCTCCTATGGCGGGGAGCTGTTTTTT
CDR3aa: CASSSYGGELFF

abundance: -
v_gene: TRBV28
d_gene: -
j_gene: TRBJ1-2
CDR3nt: TGTGCCAGCAGTTTGGGGAGAGACTATGGCTACACCTTC
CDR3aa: CASSLGRDYGYTF

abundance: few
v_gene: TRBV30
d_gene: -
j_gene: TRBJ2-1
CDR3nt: TGTGCCTCCACCGCAGACAGCTACTCCTACAATGAGCAGTTCTTC
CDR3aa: CASTADSYSYNEQFF

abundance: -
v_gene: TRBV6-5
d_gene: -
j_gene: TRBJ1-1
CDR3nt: TGTGCCAGCAGTTGGGGCGCTGGTGAAGCTTTCTTT
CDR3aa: CASSWGAGEAFF

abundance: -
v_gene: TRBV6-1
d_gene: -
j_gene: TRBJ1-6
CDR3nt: TGTGCCAGCAGTGAATTTACAGGGCACAGTTCACCCCTCCACTTT
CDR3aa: CASSEFTGHSSPLHF

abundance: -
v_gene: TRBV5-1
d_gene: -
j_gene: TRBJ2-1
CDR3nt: TGCGCCAGCAGCTCCCAACAGGGTTCAAATGAGCAGTTCTTC
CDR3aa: CASSSQQGSNEQFF

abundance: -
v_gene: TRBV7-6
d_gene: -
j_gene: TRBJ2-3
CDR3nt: TGTGCCAGCAGACCACCTGGAGGGCTGCACACAGATACGCAGTATTTT
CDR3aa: CASRPPGGLHTDTQYF

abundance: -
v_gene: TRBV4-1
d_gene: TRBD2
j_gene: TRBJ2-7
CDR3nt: TGCGCCAGCAGCCAGACCCCGACTAGCGGCTCCTACGAGCAGTACTTC
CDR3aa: CASSQTPTSGSYEQYF

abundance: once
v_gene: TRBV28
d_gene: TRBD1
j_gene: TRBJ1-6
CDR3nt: TGTGCCAGCAGCTCGGGACAGGGCTCTGCACCCCTCCACTTT
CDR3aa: CASSSGQGSAPLHF

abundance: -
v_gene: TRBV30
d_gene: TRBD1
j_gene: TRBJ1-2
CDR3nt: TGTGCCGGGAGGGGACAGGCACTCCCGGCCTATGGCTACACCTTC
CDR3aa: CAGRGQALPAYGYTF

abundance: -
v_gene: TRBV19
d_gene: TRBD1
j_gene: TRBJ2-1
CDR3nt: TGTGCCAGTAGTATCCGGGACAGGGGATACAATGAGCAGTTCTTC
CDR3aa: CASSIRDRGYNEQFF

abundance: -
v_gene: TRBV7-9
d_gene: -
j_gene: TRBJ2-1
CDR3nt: TGTGCCAGCAGCTTCTCCTGGGCAGGGGCGAAGTCTTACAATGAGCAGTTCTTC
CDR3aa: CASSFSWAGAKSYNEQFF

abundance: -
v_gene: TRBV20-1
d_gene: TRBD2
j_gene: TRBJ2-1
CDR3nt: TGCAGTGCTAGTTGGACTAGCGGCCTTCGCTACAATGAGCAGTTCTTC
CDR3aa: CSASWTSGLRYNEQFF

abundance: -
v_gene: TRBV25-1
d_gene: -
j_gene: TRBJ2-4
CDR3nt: TGTGCCAGCAGTGAATCCAGGGGAGGGCTTGTGCACATTCAGTACTTC
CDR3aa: CASSESRGGLVHIQYF

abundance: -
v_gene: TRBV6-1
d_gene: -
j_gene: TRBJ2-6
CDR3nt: TGTGCCAGCAGTGGGGGACAAAACTCTGGGGCCAACGTCCTGACTTTC
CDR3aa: CASSGGQNSGANVLTF

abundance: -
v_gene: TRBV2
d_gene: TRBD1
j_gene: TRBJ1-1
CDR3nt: TGTGCCAGCAGTCTACAGGGGGCGAGCGGCACTGAAGCTTTCTTT
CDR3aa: CASSLQGASGTEAFF

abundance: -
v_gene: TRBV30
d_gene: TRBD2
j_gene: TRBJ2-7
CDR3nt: TGTGCCTGGAATCTGGGCGGGGGGTCCTCCTACGAGCAGTACTTC
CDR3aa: CAWNLGGGSSYEQYF

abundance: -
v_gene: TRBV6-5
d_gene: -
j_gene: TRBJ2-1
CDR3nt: TGTGCCAGCAGGATAGAAAATGAGCAGTTCTTC
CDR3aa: CASRIENEQFF

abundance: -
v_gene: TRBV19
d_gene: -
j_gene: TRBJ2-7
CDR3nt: TGTGCCAGTAGAGGCCAGGTGGGTGAGCAGTACTTC
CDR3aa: CASRGQVGEQYF

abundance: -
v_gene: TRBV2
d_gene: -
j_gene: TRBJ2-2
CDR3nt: TGTGCCAGCAGTCTAAAGTATACCGGGGAGCTGTTTTTT
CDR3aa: CASSLKYTGELFF

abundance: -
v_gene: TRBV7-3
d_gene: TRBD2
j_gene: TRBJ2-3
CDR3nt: TGTGCCAGCAGCCCAGCGGGGGGGCAGGCAGATACGCAGTATTTT
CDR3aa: CASSPAGGQADTQYF

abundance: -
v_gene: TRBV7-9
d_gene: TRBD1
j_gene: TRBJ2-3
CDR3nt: TGTGCCAGCAGCTTAGCGCAGGGACAGGGAGGCACAGATACGCAGTATTTT
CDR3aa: CASSLAQGQGGTDTQYF

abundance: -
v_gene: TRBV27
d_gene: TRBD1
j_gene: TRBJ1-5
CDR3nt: TGTGCCAGCAGTTTATATGTAGGGGGCGATCAGCCCCAGCATTTT
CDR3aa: CASSLYVGGDQPQHF

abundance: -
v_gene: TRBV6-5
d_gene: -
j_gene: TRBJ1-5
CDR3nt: TGTGCCAGCAGTAACGGACAGATCAATCAGCCCCAGCATTTT
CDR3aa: CASSNGQINQPQHF

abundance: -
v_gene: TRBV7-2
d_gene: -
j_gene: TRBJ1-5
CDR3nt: TGTGCCAGCAGCCCCGGATGGGGGGGGGCCATCCAGCCCCAGCATTTT
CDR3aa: CASSPGWGGAIQPQHF

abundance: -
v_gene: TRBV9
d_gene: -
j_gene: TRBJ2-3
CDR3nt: TGTGCCAGCAGCGTATCCCCTAGCACAGATACGCAGTATTTT
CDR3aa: CASSVSPSTDTQYF

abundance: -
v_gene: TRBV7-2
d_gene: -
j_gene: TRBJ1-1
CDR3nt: TGTGCCAGCAGCTGGGTGGGGCAATCCACTGAAGCTTTCTTT
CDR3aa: CASSWVGQSTEAFF

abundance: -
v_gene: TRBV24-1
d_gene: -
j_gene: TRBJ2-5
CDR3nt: TGTGCCACCGCAAACGGGGGTTTTGAGACCCAGTACTTC
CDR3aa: CATANGGFETQYF

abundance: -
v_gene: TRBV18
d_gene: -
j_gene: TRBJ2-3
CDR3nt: TGTGCCAGCTCACCAAGGGGGTTCGGACGGGGCACAGATACGCAGTATTTT
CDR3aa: CASSPRGFGRGTDTQYF

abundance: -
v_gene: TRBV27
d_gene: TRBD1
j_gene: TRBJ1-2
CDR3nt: TGTGCCAGCAGATCTACACAGGGGCGAGTCGATGGCTACACCTTC
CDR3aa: CASRSTQGRVDGYTF

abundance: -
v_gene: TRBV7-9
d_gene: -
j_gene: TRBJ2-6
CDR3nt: TGTGCCAGCACCGGGACAAGTGGGGCCAACGTCCTGACTTTC
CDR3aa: CASTGTSGANVLTF

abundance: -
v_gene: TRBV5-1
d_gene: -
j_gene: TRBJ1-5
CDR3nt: TGCGCCAGTTATGGGCGTCAGCCCCAGCATTTT
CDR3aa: CASYGRQPQHF

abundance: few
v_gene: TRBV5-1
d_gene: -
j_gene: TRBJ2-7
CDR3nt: TGCGCCAGCAGCTTGGGAGCGGCCTACGAGCAGTACTTC
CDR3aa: CASSLGAAYEQYF

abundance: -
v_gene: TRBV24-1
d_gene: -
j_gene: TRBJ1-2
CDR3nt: TGTGCCACCAGTGATCCCGGGAGGGATAGTAGCTACACCTTC
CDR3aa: CATSDPGRDSSYTF

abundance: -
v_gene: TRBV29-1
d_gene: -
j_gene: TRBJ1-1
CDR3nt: TGCAGCGTGAGGGAGGACACTGAAGCTTTCTTT
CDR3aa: CSVREDTEAFF

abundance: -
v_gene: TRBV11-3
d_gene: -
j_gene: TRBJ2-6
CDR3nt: TGTGCCAGCAGCTTCCAAGGGGCCAACGTCCTGACTTTC
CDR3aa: CASSFQGANVLTF

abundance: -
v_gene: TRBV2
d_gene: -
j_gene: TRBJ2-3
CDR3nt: TGTGCCAGCAGTTCACTAGGGGGGGAGTTCACAGATACGCAGTATTTT
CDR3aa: CASSSLGGEFTDTQYF

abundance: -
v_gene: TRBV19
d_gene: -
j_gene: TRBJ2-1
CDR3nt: TGTGCCAGTAGTATAGGTTGGGGGCAGGGGCAGTTCTTC
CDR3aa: CASSIGWGQGQFF

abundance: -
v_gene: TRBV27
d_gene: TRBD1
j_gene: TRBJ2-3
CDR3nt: TGTGCCAGCAGTTTGTGGTTGGCAGGGGGCAAAGATACGCAGTATTTT
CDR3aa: CASSLWLAGGKDTQYF

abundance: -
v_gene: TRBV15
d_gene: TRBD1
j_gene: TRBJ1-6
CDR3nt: TGTGCCACCGCGCCTTCTGACAGGGTAAATTCACCCCTCCACTTT
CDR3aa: CATAPSDRVNSPLHF

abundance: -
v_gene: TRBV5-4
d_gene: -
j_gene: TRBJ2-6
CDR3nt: TGTGCCAGCAGCTTGGATTCAGGGGCCAACGTCCTGACTTTC
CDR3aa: CASSLDSGANVLTF

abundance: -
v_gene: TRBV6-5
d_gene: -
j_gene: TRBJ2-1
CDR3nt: TGTGCCCATGGAAGAGGCGGCTCCTACAATGAGCAGTTCTTC
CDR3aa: CAHGRGGSYNEQFF

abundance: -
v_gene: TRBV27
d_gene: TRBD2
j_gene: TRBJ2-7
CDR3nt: TGTGCCAGCAGTTTCTCCGTTGGACTAGCGGGAGACGAGCAGTACTTC
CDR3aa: CASSFSVGLAGDEQYF

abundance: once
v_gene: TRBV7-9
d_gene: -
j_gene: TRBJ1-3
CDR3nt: TGTGCCAGCATCCCTTCGAAGCGGCCTGGAAACACCATATATTTT
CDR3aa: CASIPSKRPGNTIYF

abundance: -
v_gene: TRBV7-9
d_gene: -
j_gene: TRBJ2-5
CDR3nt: TGTGCCAGCAGCTTATCTCTAGCGTCCCAAGAGACCCAGTACTTC
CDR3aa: CASSLSLASQETQYF

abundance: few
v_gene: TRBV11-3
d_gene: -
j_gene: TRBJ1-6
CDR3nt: TGTGCCAGCAGCTTGAGTGGTACCTCACCCCTCCACTTT
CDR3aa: CASSLSGTSPLHF

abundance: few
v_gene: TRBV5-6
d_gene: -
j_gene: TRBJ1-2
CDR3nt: TGTGCCAGCAGCTTGGTACAGAACTATGGCTACACCTTC
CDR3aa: CASSLVQNYGYTF

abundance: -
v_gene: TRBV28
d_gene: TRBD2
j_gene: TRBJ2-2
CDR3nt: TGTGCCAGCAGTCCCCTGGGACTAGCGGCCGGTCCCGGGGAGCTGTTTTTT
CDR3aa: CASSPLGLAAGPGELFF